This TCR beta chain appears in the sequencing data of a study of breast tumors, draining lymph nodes, adjacent tissues. TCRdb recomputed calls from the multiplex PCR reads with MiXCR, one row per CDR3 protein. The repertoire has 65,000 to 80,000 distinct CDR3 sequences, about 21% of them found once; the top ten carry about 2.5%. V was clipped by 4 bases and J by 8 bases, with 18 bases between them. Germline V lookup: CDR1 GTSNPN, CDR2 SVGIG (reference sequence). The CDR3 totals 14 residues. This clonotype came up a few times. Axillary draining lymph nodes of breast cancer patients supplied the node samples.

This receptor was taken from a female donor with breast cancer. Some clones in this sample may be carry-over from other donors' samples. The source material was axillary lymph node tissue. The rearrangement joins TRBV30 to TRBJ2-1; D is unclear. Here the CDR3 reads CAWNLGRAVDEQFF. The DNA of the CDR3 is TGTGCCTGGAACCTAGGTAGGGCCGTGGATGAGCAGTTCTTC.